This T cell receptor (beta chain) was observed in a study of CD8 T cells in Susac syndrome. Per the germline V gene, CDR1 is SEHNR and CDR2 is FQNEAQ (reference sequence). This CDR3 spans 12 amino acids. Trimming took 5 bases from V and 8 from J, leaving 12 bases between them. An input of about 0.45 to 1 ug of RNA was subjected to reverse transcription using random hexamers. One entry per CDR3 protein results from TCRdb running MiXCR on the immunoSEQ multiplex PCR reads. In the table there are tens of thousands of distinct CDR3 sequences, 95% to 97% of which are singletons. The chain links TRBV7-9 to TRBJ1-2; D gene ambiguous. Sequenced sample: CD8+ T cells from PBMCs. The TCR was taken from a human donor with Susac syndrome. Here the CDR3 DNA reads TGTGCCAGCAGCCATCCCTCGCTGGGCTACACCTTC. It yields the protein CASSHPSLGYTF.